What follows are 31 T cell receptor beta chains derived from one specimen sequenced in a study of OX40 agonist ivuxolimab in advanced cancers. Produced via immunoSEQ multiplex PCR; TCRdb's table is partial and in-frame only. This table holds 50,000 to 70,000 clones, approximately 87% found once. Material: CD4+ or CD8+ T cells sorted from blood, obtained in a trial of the OX40 agonist ivuxolimab. These receptors came from an adult with an advanced solid tumor such as melanoma, head and neck, liver or kidney cancer.

This chain links TRBV5-4 with TRBJ1-4; 8 bases are shared with TRBD1. The CDR3 has 15 amino acids. Germline V gene lookup returns CDR1 SGHNT and CDR2 YYREEE (reference sequence). With V trimmed by 4 bases and J by 5 bases, 7 bases remained unmatched. DNA for the CDR3: TGTGCCAGCAGCCTCCGGACAGGGCAGAATGAAAAACTGTTTTTT. Its protein is CASSLRTGQNEKLFF. The whole variable domain, remainder taken from reference TRBV5-4 and TRBJ1-4, is ETGVTQSPTHLIKTRGQQVTLRCSSQSGHNTVSWYQQALGQGPQFIFQYYREEENGRGNFPPRFSGLQFPNYSSELNVNALELDDSALYLCASSLRTGQNEKLFFGSGTQLSVL.

The table lists this clone with a count of one. The chain couples TRBV7-2 to TRBJ2-3, with D possibly matching TRBD2 (6 bases). V shed 5 bases and J shed 9 bases, with 18 bases lying between them. The CDR3 totals 14 residues. The germline CDR1 and CDR2 sequences are SGHTA and FQGNSA. The CDR3 is CASSPQGSGGTQYF. In nucleotides, the CDR3 is TGTGCCAGCAGCCCGCAGGGAAGCGGAGGGACGCAGTATTTT. Full variable domain (rest looked up from reference TRBV7-2 and TRBJ2-3): GAGVSQSPSNKVTEKGKDVELRCDPISGHTALYWYRQSLGQGLEFLIYFQGNSAPDKSGLPSDRFSAERTGGSVSTLTIQRTQQEDSAVYLCASSPQGSGGTQYFGPGTRLTVL.

The gene calls are TRBV7-2 and TRBJ2-3; the match to TRBD2 covers 13 bases. The CDR3 extends over 17 amino acids. Germline V gives CDR1 SGHTA, CDR2 FQGNSA. The ends lost 5 bases at V and 0 bases at J; junction bases unmatched: 5. The CDR3 is CASSQGLAGPSTDTQYF. In DNA, the CDR3 is TGTGCCAGCAGCCAGGGACTAGCGGGGCCGAGCACAGATACGCAGTATTTT.

The chain is built from TRBV4-2 and TRBJ1-4; D call uncertain. The CDR3 consists of 15 residues. The V end lost 4 bases, the J end lost 0 bases, and 9 bases lay between the germline ends. The germline CDR1 and CDR2 sequences are LGHNA and YNFKEQ. The CDR3 here is CASSPLEATNEKLFF. The CDR3 region has the DNA TGTGCCAGCAGCCCGTTAGAGGCAACTAATGAAAAACTGTTTTTT.

The gene calls are TRBV6-1 and TRBJ1-2; no reliable D call. Germline values: CDR1 MNHNS, CDR2 SASEGT. The CDR3 length is 11 residues. V was trimmed by 7 bases and J by 11 bases, leaving 14 bases between them. This chain's CDR3 is CASTSVAKYTF. The DNA of the CDR3 is TGTGCCAGCACCTCCGTAGCGAAATACACCTTC.

The chain has TRBV9 and TRBJ2-3; 7 nucleotides line up with TRBD2. The germline V gene has CDR1 SGDLS and CDR2 YYNGEE. The J segment lost 1 base and the V segment lost 3 bases, leaving 8 bases of the junction unmatched. The CDR3 spans 16 residues. The DNA of the CDR3 is TGTGCCAGCAGCGCCGGGACTACTTACCGCACAGATACGCAGTATTTT. Protein product: CASSAGTTYRTDTQYF.

The chain recombines TRBV7-3 with TRBJ2-2; 8 bases fit TRBD1. V was pared by 2 bases and J by 1 base, with 3 bases of the junction left unmatched. The germline V gene has CDR1 SGHTA and CDR2 FQGTGA. The CDR3 contains 16 residues. In nucleotides, the CDR3 is TGTGCCAGCAGCTTACAGGGGACAGGGAACACCGGGGAGCTGTTTTTT. Translating gives CASSLQGTGNTGELFF.

The chain has TRBV6-6 and TRBJ2-2; D possibly corresponds to TRBD1 (6 bases). Trimming stripped 7 bases from V and 5 bases from J, with 11 bases between. CDR1 is MNHNY, CDR2 SVGAGI, per germline (reference sequence). This CDR3 has 13 residues. In DNA form, the CDR3 reads TGTGCCAGCAATCCCCAGGGGACCGGGGAGCTGTTTTTT. It codes for CASNPQGTGELFF.

This chain connects TRBV28 to TRBJ2-1; 10 nucleotides match TRBD2. CDR1 is MDHEN and CDR2 is SYDVKM in the germline V gene. V lost 4 bases and J lost 6; bases outside the gene matches: 3. The CDR3 spans 14 residues. CDR3 nucleotide sequence: TGTGCCAGCAGTTCCAGCGGGGGGGCCAATGAGCAGTTCTTC. This translates into CASSSSGGANEQFF.

The chain is built from TRBV2 and TRBJ2-7; D is undetermined. Trimming removed 4 bases from V and 3 bases from J, with 10 bases in between. The CDR3 contains 13 residues. The germline V gene has CDR1 SNHLY and CDR2 FYNNEI. The CDR3 DNA reads TGTGCCAGCAGTGTCAACAGTTTCTACGAGCAGTACTTC. Its translation is CASSVNSFYEQYF. The full variable domain, with the rest looked up from reference TRBV2 and TRBJ2-7, is EPEVTQTPSHQVTQMGQEVILRCVPISNHLYFYWYRQILGQKVEFLVSFYNNEISEKSEIFDDQFSVERPDGSNFTLKIRSTKLEDSAMYFCASSVNSFYEQYFGPGTRLTVT.

This CDR3 is CASSESPGAGSPLHF. As DNA, the CDR3 is TGCGCCAGCAGTGAGTCTCCGGGGGCGGGTTCACCCCTCCACTTT. The rearrangement uses TRBV10-1 and TRBJ1-6; D is possibly TRBD1 (6 bases). The germline V and J ends were trimmed by 0 bases and 9 bases, with 12 bases remaining between them. CDR1 is WNHNN, CDR2 SYGVQD, per germline (reference sequence). This CDR3 has 15 amino acids.

The rearrangement uses TRBV19 and TRBJ1-1; tentatively, D is TRBD1 (6 bases). The germline V and J ends were trimmed by 5 bases and 7 bases, with 11 bases remaining between them. Germline V gene data show CDR1 as LNHDA and CDR2 as SQIVND (reference sequence). The CDR3 runs 12 residues. The DNA of the CDR3 is TGTGCCAGTAGTTCACAGGGCTTTGAAGCTTTCTTT. Translating it yields CASSSQGFEAFF.

Only one count was recorded for this clone. The chain links TRBV9 to TRBJ1-6; D ambiguous. This CDR3 contains 15 residues. The V and J ends lost 0 bases and 7 bases respectively, with 11 bases between them. Germline values: CDR1 SGDLS, CDR2 YYNGEE. In nucleotides, the CDR3 is TGTGCCAGCAGCGTAGAAGGACGGAAAAATTCACCCCTCCACTTT. Translation: CASSVEGRKNSPLHF.

There are a few counts of this clone. The chain uses TRBV6-5 and TRBJ2-4; no firm D call. V gave up 2 bases and J gave up 8 bases, with 10 bases separating them. CDR3 length: 13 amino acids. Per germline, CDR1 MNHEY and CDR2 SVGAGI. The CDR3 sequence: CASSYVSGDIQYF. The CDR3 DNA reads as TGTGCCAGCAGTTACGTGTCTGGGGACATTCAGTACTTC.

The CDR3 here is CASSGRPRIMNTGELFF. The CDR3 DNA reads TGTGCCAGCAGTGGAAGACCGAGAATTATGAACACCGGGGAGCTGTTTTTT. The V and J genes are TRBV6-1 and TRBJ2-2, with no clear D. Germline V gene sequence: CDR1 MNHNS, CDR2 SASEGT. The CDR3 runs 17 residues. Trimming stripped 4 bases from V and 1 base from J, with 16 bases between.

The rearrangement links TRBV7-3 to TRBJ1-2; D is undetermined. The CDR3 spans 15 residues. Trimming removed 6 bases at V and 0 bases at J, with 14 bases between. Per germline, CDR1 SGHTA and CDR2 FQGTGA. DNA for the CDR3: TGTGCCAGCAGTTTATCATATGGGGCTAACTATGGCTACACCTTC. It is translated as CASSLSYGANYGYTF.

The rearrangement uses TRBV28 and TRBJ2-3; possibly TRBD1 for D (5 bases). The germline V gene has CDR1 MDHEN and CDR2 SYDVKM. The CDR3 covers 12 residues. The CDR3 DNA reads TGTGCTTATTCCAGGGCAACAGATACGCAGTATTTT. Translating gives CAYSRATDTQYF.

The chain recombines TRBV18 with TRBJ2-7, with TRBD1 matching 11 bases. With 6 bases clipped from V and 2 bases from J, the junction kept 0 bases outside the gene matches. The CDR3 has 13 residues. Germline V CDR1 and CDR2: KGHSH, LQKENI. CDR3 residues: CASSGQGAYEQYF. CDR3 nucleotide sequence: TGTGCCAGCTCGGGACAGGGGGCCTACGAGCAGTACTTC.

The V gene is TRBV7-3, the J gene TRBJ2-1, with D tentatively TRBD2 (7 bases). V dropped 6 bases and J dropped 4 bases, with 19 bases sitting between them. The germline V gene has CDR1 SGHTA and CDR2 FQGTGA. There are 16 residues in the CDR3. In DNA, the CDR3 is TGTGCCAGCAGTCGCGACGGGGGGCCCTTTTACAATGAGCAGTTCTTC. This encodes CASSRDGGPFYNEQFF. Based on the CDR3 plus reference TRBV7-3 and TRBJ2-1, the full variable domain is GAGVSQTPSNKVTEKGKYVELRCDPISGHTALYWYRQSLGQGPEFLIYFQGTGAADDSGLPNDRFFAVRPEGSVSTLKIQRTERGDSAVYLCASSRDGGPFYNEQFFGPGTRLTVL.

The rearrangement links TRBV21-1 to TRBJ1-6. TRBV21-1 is an annotated pseudogene. The CDR3 has 15 amino acids. CDR3 residues: CASSKRRGRNSPLHF. The CDR3 DNA reads TGTGCCAGCAGCAAAAGACGGGGGCGTAATTCACCCCTCCACTTT.

The chain joins TRBV19 to TRBJ2-3, with unresolved D. The CDR3 covers 13 residues. Trimming left V 3 bases short and J 0 bases short, with 4 bases between. Germline CDR1 is LNHDA and CDR2 is SQIVND (reference sequence). CDR3 residues: CASSMGSTDTQYF. Written as DNA, the CDR3 is TGTGCCAGTAGTATGGGAAGCACAGATACGCAGTATTTT.

The chain employs TRBV14 and TRBJ2-6, with D unclear. Germline V gene sequence: CDR1 SGHDN, CDR2 FVKESK. The CDR3 is made up of 16 amino acids. The germline V and J ends were trimmed by 1 base and 1 base, with 8 bases remaining between them. This chain's CDR3 is CASSQGGHSGANVLTF. DNA for the CDR3: TGTGCCAGCAGCCAAGGTGGCCATTCTGGGGCCAACGTCCTGACTTTC.

The J gene is TRBJ2-6, the V gene TRBV6-4; D remains unclear. Germline V CDR1 and CDR2: MRHNA, SNTAGT. The CDR3 extends over 17 amino acids. Trimming removed 0 bases from V and 0 bases from J, with 9 bases in between. The CDR3 bases are TGTGCCAGCAGTGACTCCGCAGGCGTCTCTGGGGCCAACGTCCTGACTTTC. As protein: CASSDSAGVSGANVLTF.

Worth noting for this clone: Compared with germline, one end of the junction differs, possibly owing to a read error. V usage is TRBV7-7 and J usage is TRBJ2-7; D is undetermined. Germline values: CDR1 SSHAT, CDR2 FNYEAQ (reference sequence). The CDR3 spans 15 residues. The CDR3 spells CASSLGHSPRYEQYF. DNA for the CDR3: TGTGCTAGCAGCTTAGGGCACTCCCCACGATACGAGCAGTACTTC.

The chain uses TRBV6-5 and TRBJ1-1; tentative D call: TRBD1 (5 bases). Per the germline V gene, CDR1 is MNHEY and CDR2 is SVGAGI. V lost 0 bases and J 3 bases, leaving 11 bases between the germline ends. The CDR3 covers 15 residues. The CDR3 reads CASSYSRVGDTEAFF. The CDR3 region has the DNA TGTGCCAGCAGTTACTCAAGGGTAGGGGACACTGAAGCTTTCTTT.

J is TRBJ1-4 and V is TRBV4-1; the D gene is possibly TRBD1 (6 bases). Per germline, CDR1 MGHRA and CDR2 YSYEKL. V lost 3 bases to trimming and J lost 4 bases, with 12 bases between them. The CDR3 is made up of 15 amino acids. The CDR3: CASSQGAWNNEKLFF. The CDR3 DNA reads as TGCGCCAGCAGCCAGGGGGCCTGGAATAATGAAAAACTGTTTTTT.

The gene calls are TRBV7-9 and TRBJ2-5, with D tentatively TRBD2 (6 bases). Germline lookup yields CDR1 SEHNR and CDR2 FQNEAQ (reference sequence). This CDR3 has 12 residues. Trimming took 5 bases from V and 5 from J, leaving 9 bases between them. Here the CDR3 reads CASSTGRETQYF. CDR3 DNA: TGTGCCAGCAGCACGGGGAGGGAGACCCAGTACTTC.

The chain is built from TRBV6-5 and TRBJ1-2; no firm D call. The CDR3 has 15 residues. Trimming shortened V by 2 bases and J by 1 base, and 11 bases separated the two germline ends. Germline CDR1 is MNHEY and CDR2 is SVGAGI. The chain's CDR3 is CASSYVGRSNYGYTF. The CDR3 region has the DNA TGTGCCAGCAGTTACGTCGGGCGGAGTAACTATGGCTACACCTTC.

The gene calls are TRBV6-5 and TRBJ2-4, with 7 bases that match TRBD1. CDR3 length: 14 residues. Trimming removed 0 bases from V and 9 bases from J; junction bases left unmatched: 5. Germline lookup yields CDR1 MNHEY and CDR2 SVGAGI. The DNA of the CDR3 is TGTGCCAGCAGTTACTCAGGGGGCACTGGCATTCAGTACTTC. It specifies CASSYSGGTGIQYF.

V is TRBV4-2 and J is TRBJ1-5; tentative D call: TRBD1 (5 bases). CDR1 and CDR2 (germline): LGHNA, YNFKEQ. This CDR3 has 13 amino acids. The V end was cut by 1 base, the J end by 5 bases, with 6 bases between. This CDR3 is CASSQGGDQPQHF. Written as DNA, the CDR3 is TGTGCCAGCAGCCAAGGAGGGGATCAGCCCCAGCATTTT.

In DNA, the CDR3 is TGTGCCAGCAGCTCCCAGGGTTCTGGTGGCTACACCTTC. It yields the protein CASSSQGSGGYTF. The rearrangement links TRBV27 to TRBJ1-2, with D possibly matching TRBD1 (5 bases). The CDR3 contains 13 residues. The V end was cut by 6 bases, the J end by 7 bases, with 15 bases between. The germline CDR1 and CDR2 sequences are MNHEY and SMNVEV (reference sequence).